The sequence of this TCR beta chain was determined in a study of CD8+ T cells in alopecia areata (dated 2018 in TCRdb). Some background on the complete study: High-throughput TCRbeta sequencing was used to examine T cell clonal expansion in alopecia areata in both the C3H/HeJ mouse model and human patients. RNA was obtained with the PAXgene miRNA kit for fixed scalp, the miRNeasy kit for PBMCs, and the RNeasy kit for mouse skin. immunoSEQ multiplex PCR using 35 Vbeta forward primers and 13 Jbeta reverse primers was used to amplify TCRbeta CDR3 regions. Scalp tissue and sorted CD4+ and CD8+ peripheral blood T cells from patchy and totalis/universalis alopecia areata patients and from healthy controls were covered by human TCRbeta sequencing. Scalp clonality was compared across normal scalp (n=4), patchy alopecia areata scalp (n=8), and alopecia totalis/universalis scalp (n=8).

As for this clone: This receptor's antigen is unknown. It has no much larger one-base neighbor in the sample; base qualities were not kept.

Overall results and qualifications from the work: Unlike mouse skin, which is dominated by gammadelta T cells, normal human skin has resident alphabeta T cells that are also sequenced, and this complicates analysis of the scalp TCR repertoire. Compared with normal scalp, lesional scalp, particularly in alopecia totalis/universalis, had higher clonality and more expanded CD8+ clones, which suggests antigenic drive. Shared TCR sequences between patients were less evident than in mice, which may be partly attributable to HLA diversity in the patient population.

PBMCs were isolated by density centrifugation and stained for CD3, CD4 and CD8, after which CD4+ and CD8+ T cells were sorted on a FACSAria. Scalp biopsies and blood samples were provided by unaffected controls. Library construction relied on the immunoSEQ multiplex PCR assay. For TCR sequencing, RNA was extracted from every sample and reverse transcribed into cDNA to serve as template. First-strand cDNA was synthesized using SuperScript III with a 2:1 mix of oligo-dT and random hexamers. A synthetic immune receptor repertoire was used to measure amplification bias, and any remaining bias was corrected computationally. The published analysis was carried out like this. Raw reads were preprocessed to remove errors, and CDR3 was defined according to IMGT conventions as the region from the conserved cysteine to phenylalanine. Clonality was computed as 1 minus the Shannon entropy, with the entropy normalized by log2 of the number of productive unique TCRs. CD4 or CD8 identity of scalp clones was inferred by cross-referencing scalp TCRbeta sequences with sorted blood CD4 and CD8 repertoires. As stored in TCRdb, this immuneACCESS dataset retains in-frame rearrangements with V and J assigned. A fraction of the clones does not appear; measured against another copy, unresolved V genes explain less than half of the discrepancy, and the remainder lacks a known reason. V and J calls and clone size are as listed in that table; D and trimming were resolved from the DNA. The sample table contains roughly 150,000 clones; only one count was recorded for around 55% of them. The ten largest clones represent about 4.5% of the sample.

The V end loses 3 bases and the J end loses 5 bases, and a stretch of 12 bases separates them. CDR1 and CDR2 are drawn from the germline V gene: MDHEN, SYDVKM. The CDR3 has 14 amino acids, counting the end cysteine and phenylalanine. Here the CDR3 DNA is all that survives: 42 bases in frame from base 1. The rearrangement joined TRBV28 to TRBJ2-3; perhaps TRBD2 is the D gene, with 6 bases matching. The clonotype originates from a human donor in good health. The sample was CD4+ T cells sorted from blood. The CDR3 here reads CASSLPGSRDTQYF. The nucleotide sequence reads TGTGCCAGCAGTTTGCCCGGGAGTAGAGATACGCAGTATTTT.